These 19 T cell receptor beta chains were sequenced from one sample in a study of shared clonotypes between healthy human individuals. Sequencing used immunoSEQ multiplex PCR; TCRdb keeps in-frame clones, though not all of them. The table has over 2 million clones, roughly 94% seen once; the top ten hold more than 0.1%. Sequences were obtained from naive CD4+ T cells sorted from blood. Subset noted: CD45RA+ positively selected. These receptors were obtained from a man between 18 and 35 years old in good health.

This clone was seen only once. This chain joins TRBV4-1 and TRBJ2-3, with a possible D match to TRBD1 (5 bases). The CDR3 runs to 15 residues. Trimming removed 5 bases from V and 1 base from J, with 13 bases in between. CDR1 is MGHRA and CDR2 is YSYEKL in the germline V gene. The CDR3 bases are TGCGCCAGCAGCTGGTCAGGGTACGGCACAGATACGCAGTATTTT. This codes for CASSWSGYGTDTQYF.

CDR3 coding DNA: TGTGCCTGGAGTTACGGGAGGGCCGCAGATACGCAGTATTTT. Translated, it gives CAWSYGRAADTQYF. V gene TRBV30 combines with J gene TRBJ2-3; TRBD2 matches at 8 bases. The V segment lost 2 bases and the J segment 4 bases; nucleotides outside the gene matches: 5. CDR3 length: 14 amino acids. From germline, CDR1 is GTSNPN and CDR2 SVGIG (reference sequence).

The chain joins TRBV29-1 to TRBJ1-1; D perhaps matches TRBD1 (6 bases). V gave up 4 bases and J gave up 7 bases, with 7 bases separating them. The CDR3 consists of 10 residues. CDR1 is SQVTM, CDR2 ANQGSEA, per germline. CDR3 DNA sequence: TGCAGCGTTGGACAGGTTGAAGCTTTCTTT. Protein sequence: CSVGQVEAFF.

The V and J genes are TRBV7-2 and TRBJ2-5, with 8 positions matching TRBD1. CDR1 SGHTA and CDR2 FQGNSA come from the germline V gene. The trim removed 5 bases at V and 5 bases at J, leaving 7 bases unmatched. This CDR3 contains 14 residues. CDR3 nucleotides: TGTGCCAGCAGCACAGGACAGGGAAGGGAGACCCAGTACTTC. This encodes CASSTGQGRETQYF.

The chain couples TRBV30 to TRBJ2-7; 8 nucleotides agree with TRBD1. The length of the CDR3 is 12 residues. Germline loops: CDR1 GTSNPN, CDR2 SVGIG (reference sequence). Trimming at V came to 4 bases and at J to 3 bases, leaving 2 bases not matched to a gene. The CDR3: CAWNRGDYEQYF. Written as DNA, the CDR3 is TGTGCCTGGAACAGGGGGGACTACGAGCAGTACTTC. The full variable domain, rest sourced from reference TRBV30 and TRBJ2-7, is SQTIHQWPATLVQPVGSPLSLECTVEGTSNPNLYWYRQAAGRGLQLLFYSVGIGQISSEVPQNLSASRPQDRQFILSSKKLLLSDSGFYLCAWNRGDYEQYFGPGTRLTVT.

CDR3 nucleotide sequence: TGTGCCAGCAGTGACGGACTCGCAGATACGCAGTATTTT. This translates into CASSDGLADTQYF. V usage is TRBV6-4 and J usage is TRBJ2-3; D is perhaps TRBD2 (5 bases). V lost 2 bases, J lost 4 bases, and 7 bases lay in between. CDR1 and CDR2 (germline): MRHNA, SNTAGT. CDR3 length: 13 residues.

This rearrangement joins TRBV14 to TRBJ1-3; D remains unclear. V gave up 4 bases and J gave up 3 bases, with 7 bases separating them. CDR3 length: 13 amino acids. CDR1 is SGHDN, CDR2 FVKESK, per germline. CDR3 sequence (DNA): TGTGCCAGCAGCCGTGGTGGTGGAAACACCATATATTTT. This gives the protein CASSRGGGNTIYF.

V is TRBV5-1 and J is TRBJ1-2, with TRBD1 identical over 8 bases. Germline CDR1 reads SGHRS; CDR2 reads YFSETQ. Trimming at V came to 4 bases and at J to 7 bases, leaving 18 bases not matched to a gene. The length of the CDR3 is 17 residues. CDR3 sequence reads: CASSLTFDKDRVGGYTF. The CDR3 nucleotides read TGCGCCAGCAGCCTTACCTTCGATAAGGACAGGGTCGGTGGCTACACCTTC. The full variable domain, its missing parts supplied by reference TRBV5-1 and TRBJ1-2, is KAGVTQTPRYLIKTRGQQVTLSCSPISGHRSVSWYQQTPGQGLQFLFEYFSETQRNKGNFPGRFSGRQFSNSRSEMNVSTLELGDSALYLCASSLTFDKDRVGGYTFGSGTRLTVV.

This rearrangement joins TRBV2 to TRBJ2-2; D may be TRBD1 (7 bases). Germline CDR1 is SNHLY and CDR2 is FYNNEI. V lost 3 bases, J lost 2 bases, and 13 bases lay in between. This CDR3 spans 16 amino acids. The CDR3 protein is CASSDAGGINTGELFF. The CDR3 DNA sequence: TGTGCCAGCAGTGACGCAGGGGGGATAAACACCGGGGAGCTGTTTTTT.

V and J are TRBV7-2 and TRBJ2-5, with 10 positions matching TRBD2. CDR1 is SGHTA and CDR2 is FQGNSA in the germline V gene. V trimming: 5 bases; J trimming: 5 bases; junction bases outside the gene matches: 5. The CDR3 has 14 residues. This CDR3 is CASSQFSGRETQYF. The CDR3 DNA follows: TGTGCCAGCAGCCAATTTAGCGGGAGGGAGACCCAGTACTTC.

For this clone: Distinct nucleotide sequences in the sample also encode this CDR3. The chain joins TRBV6-5 to TRBJ2-7, with no clear D. The germline CDR1 and CDR2 sequences are MNHEY and SVGAGI. V was shortened by 2 bases and J by 4 bases, with 12 bases between the two germline ends. The CDR3 is made up of 14 amino acids. CDR3 sequence (DNA): TGTGCCAGCAGTTACGGTAGGGCCAGTTACGAGCAGTACTTC. Protein sequence: CASSYGRASYEQYF.

This sequence joins TRBV5-1 and TRBJ1-5; 7 nucleotides agree with TRBD1. The germline gives CDR1 SGHRS, CDR2 YFSETQ. V gave up 4 bases and J gave up 5 bases; unmatched junction bases: 9. The CDR3 length is 15 residues. CDR3 sequence (DNA): TGCGCCAGCAGCATGACAGGGAGCGGGGATCAGCCCCAGCATTTT. Translating it yields CASSMTGSGDQPQHF.

The CDR3 bases are TGTGCCAGCAGTGAAGGCGGCAAGTCGGTGACTGAAGCTTTCTTT. This sequence encodes CASSEGGKSVTEAFF. The genes are TRBV2 and TRBJ1-1; D gene uncertain. Germline CDR1 SNHLY, CDR2 FYNNEI. V was trimmed by 1 base and J by 5 bases, leaving 14 bases between them. This CDR3 is built from 15 residues. Complete variable domain (other parts from reference TRBV2 and TRBJ1-1): EPEVTQTPSHQVTQMGQEVILRCVPISNHLYFYWYRQILGQKVEFLVSFYNNEISEKSEIFDDQFSVERPDGSNFTLKIRSTKLEDSAMYFCASSEGGKSVTEAFFGQGTRLTVV.

The rearrangement uses TRBV12-5 and TRBJ2-1; 10 nucleotides agree with TRBD2. V gave up 1 base and J gave up 5 bases; unmatched junction bases: 2. In germline, CDR1 is LGHNT, CDR2 FRNRAP. The CDR3 runs to 15 residues. The CDR3 DNA reads TGTGCTAGTGGTTTGGGCGGACTAGCGGACAATGAGCAGTTCTTC. Translating it yields CASGLGGLADNEQFF.

J is TRBJ2-2 and V is TRBV7-2; D may be TRBD2 (6 bases). The V gene's germline CDR1 is SGHTA and CDR2 FQGNSA. This CDR3 has 14 amino acids. V was pared by 7 bases and J by 7 bases, with 16 bases between. The CDR3 loop reads CASILDPGDGELFF. In DNA, the CDR3 is TGTGCCAGCATACTGGACCCGGGGGACGGGGAGCTGTTTTTT.

The V gene is TRBV11-2, the J gene TRBJ2-5; D remains ambiguous. The CDR3 has 16 residues. CDR1 is SGHAT, CDR2 FQNNGV, per germline. V lost 5 bases and J lost 0, with 16 bases in between. The CDR3 nucleotides read TGTGCCAGCAGCCAAAGACCTCTAGGGTACCAAGAGACCCAGTACTTC. It yields the protein CASSQRPLGYQETQYF.

V is TRBV5-1 and J is TRBJ2-3; 12 nucleotides line up with TRBD2. The CDR3 length is 16 residues. Germline V gene data show CDR1 as SGHRS and CDR2 as YFSETQ. Trimming cost V 4 bases and J 6 bases; bases outside gene matches: 9. This chain's CDR3 is CASSTGLAGISDTQYF. The CDR3 DNA reads TGCGCCAGCAGCACTGGACTAGCGGGGATTTCGGATACGCAGTATTTT.

The chain employs TRBV30 and TRBJ1-5; D is unclear. Looked up from germline, CDR1 is GTSNPN and CDR2 is SVGIG (reference sequence). The CDR3 extends over 16 amino acids. V was clipped by 5 bases and J by 0 bases, with 17 bases between them. The CDR3 spells CAWASGRITSNQPQHF. CDR3 DNA: TGTGCCTGGGCCAGTGGCCGAATAACTAGCAATCAGCCCCAGCATTTT.

The V and J genes are TRBV7-2 and TRBJ1-5; D is unresolved. CDR1 is SGHTA, CDR2 FQGNSA, per germline. This CDR3 has 12 amino acids. V was clipped by 5 bases and J by 9 bases, with 11 bases between them. CDR3: CASSPPFMPQHF. As DNA, the CDR3 is TGTGCCAGCAGCCCGCCTTTCATGCCCCAGCATTTT. Looking up the rest from reference TRBV7-2 and TRBJ1-5 gives the full variable domain: GAGVSQSPSNKVTEKGKDVELRCDPISGHTALYWYRQSLGQGLEFLIYFQGNSAPDKSGLPSDRFSAERTGGSVSTLTIQRTQQEDSAVYLCASSPPFMPQHFGDGTRLSIL.